The 29 T cell receptor beta chains below all came from one sample that was sequenced in a study of shared clonotypes between healthy human individuals. The table came from immunoSEQ multiplex PCR; TCRdb's copy has only in-frame clones and leaves some out. This sample yields about 690,000 clones, of which 90% are seen a single time; about 33% belongs to the top ten. The sample consisted of memory CD8+ T cells from PBMCs. The subset here: CD45RO+ cells pooled with CCR7-negative TemRA cells. These receptor sequences come from a man between 18 and 29 years old in good health. Some clones in this sample may be carry-over from other donors' samples.

The table lists this clone with a count of one. The chain carries TRBV7-2 and TRBJ2-1; 12 nucleotides match TRBD2. With 4 bases clipped from V and 4 bases from J, the junction kept 8 bases outside the gene matches. The CDR3 is made up of 17 amino acids. The germline V gene has CDR1 SGHTA and CDR2 FQGNSA. The CDR3 loop reads CASSYRTSGIIYNEQFF. The CDR3 nucleotides read TGTGCCAGCAGCTACCGGACTAGCGGGATAATATACAATGAGCAGTTCTTC.

The rearrangement links TRBV6-4 to TRBJ2-2; 9 bases are shared with TRBD1. After removal of 8 bases from V and 4 bases from J, the junction contained 2 bases not matched to a gene. This CDR3 has 13 amino acids. CDR1 is MRHNA, CDR2 SNTAGT, per germline. CDR3 loop: CASSQGATGELFF. Written as DNA, the CDR3 is TGTGCCAGCTCACAGGGGGCCACCGGGGAGCTGTTTTTT.

The chain combines TRBV15 with TRBJ1-2, with a possible D match to TRBD1 (6 bases). CDR3 length equals 15 residues. Germline V CDR1 and CDR2: LNHNV, YYDKDF (reference sequence). V was clipped by 0 bases and J by 9 bases, with 17 bases between them. The CDR3 nucleotides are TGTGCCACCAGCAGAGATTTGGGCCTTGACAGGAGCTACACCTTC. This encodes CATSRDLGLDRSYTF.

V and J are TRBV10-1 and TRBJ2-7, with D unresolved. Per the germline V gene, CDR1 is WNHNN and CDR2 is SYGVQD (reference sequence). The germline V and J ends were trimmed by 1 base and 4 bases, with 11 bases remaining between them. The CDR3 is 14 amino acids. This CDR3 is CASSEFPAAYEQYF. CDR3 in DNA: TGCGCCAGCAGTGAGTTCCCGGCGGCATACGAGCAGTACTTC.

This chain uses TRBV29-1 with TRBJ2-2; D tentatively reads TRBD1 or TRBD2 (5 bases each). V was clipped by 7 bases and J by 0 bases, with 9 bases between them. The CDR3 is 13 residues long. Germline loops: CDR1 SQVTM, CDR2 ANQGSEA. Here the CDR3 reads CSAVGPNTGELFF. The CDR3 nucleotides are TGCAGCGCCGTGGGACCGAACACCGGGGAGCTGTTTTTT.

The CDR3 loop is CASSPRTTNYRETQYF. The CDR3 coding sequence is TGTGCCAGCAGCCCCCGGACAACCAACTACAGGGAGACCCAGTACTTC. The chain carries TRBV7-9 and TRBJ2-5; D perhaps matches TRBD1 (5 bases). The CDR3 length is 16 residues. Trimming left V 5 bases short and J 5 bases short, with 21 bases between. The germline gives CDR1 SEHNR, CDR2 FQNEAQ (reference sequence).

This chain joins TRBV15 and TRBJ2-1; TRBD2 is a possible D gene (5 bases). V dropped 4 bases and J dropped 8 bases, with 12 bases sitting between them. This CDR3 has 13 residues. The germline gives CDR1 LNHNV, CDR2 YYDKDF (reference sequence). This CDR3 is CATSIGLGDEQFF. As DNA, the CDR3 is TGTGCCACCAGCATCGGACTCGGGGATGAGCAGTTCTTC.

The rearrangement joins TRBV7-2 to TRBJ2-2; either TRBD1 or TRBD2 may fit D (5 bases each). In germline, CDR1 is SGHTA, CDR2 FQGNSA. CDR3 length: 18 amino acids. Trimming pared 0 bases from V and 1 base from J, leaving 15 bases between. DNA for the CDR3: TGTGCCAGCAGCTTAGCTCCTCCCGGGACGGAGAACACCGGGGAGCTGTTTTTT. This gives the protein CASSLAPPGTENTGELFF.

The CDR3 reads CASSLALARVDYEQYF. DNA for the CDR3: TGCGCCAGCAGCTTGGCCTTGGCCAGGGTGGATTACGAGCAGTACTTC. The genes are TRBV5-1 and TRBJ2-7; D may be TRBD1 (5 bases). This CDR3 has 16 residues. CDR1 and CDR2 from the germline V gene are SGHRS and YFSETQ. V was clipped by 0 bases and J by 4 bases, with 17 bases between them.

Written as DNA, the CDR3 is TGTGCCAGCAGTTTAGGGGCCACATGGCCCCAGCATTTT. Its protein product is CASSLGATWPQHF. The V call is TRBV27, the J call TRBJ1-5, with D possibly matching TRBD1 (5 bases). CDR3 length: 13 amino acids. Germline V gene data show CDR1 as MNHEY and CDR2 as SMNVEV (reference sequence). The V and J ends lost 2 bases and 9 bases respectively, with 11 bases between them.

J is TRBJ1-2 and V is TRBV11-2; D uncertain. CDR3 length equals 15 residues. Germline loops: CDR1 SGHAT, CDR2 FQNNGV. Between the trimmed V and J ends, which lost 0 bases and 8 bases, there was a span of 16 bases. In DNA form, the CDR3 reads TGTGCCAGCAGCTTAGAATACGGGATGAGAGGCGGCTACACCTTC. This codes for CASSLEYGMRGGYTF.

With respect to this clone: The same CDR3 also results from other DNA sequences found in this sample. The chain joins TRBV11-2 to TRBJ2-3, with no clear D. V was clipped by 5 bases and J by 6 bases, with 9 bases between them. Germline loops: CDR1 SGHAT, CDR2 FQNNGV. The CDR3 loop spans 12 amino acids. In nucleotides, the CDR3 is TGTGCCAGCAGCCCGGTCGCGGATACGCAGTATTTT. It encodes CASSPVADTQYF.

Concerning this clone: Other DNA sequences within the sample encode an identical CDR3. This sequence joins TRBV9 and TRBJ2-2, with a weak D call TRBD2 (5 bases). V lost 1 base and J lost 1, with 5 bases in between. Looked up from germline, CDR1 is SGDLS and CDR2 is YYNGEE. CDR3 size: 14 residues. CDR3 region: CASSVSGNTGELFF. The CDR3 DNA sequence: TGTGCCAGCAGCGTAAGCGGGAACACCGGGGAGCTGTTTTTT.

J is TRBJ2-4 and V is TRBV30; weak D call: TRBD1 (6 bases). Trimming stripped 3 bases from V and 14 bases from J, with 23 bases between. The CDR3 covers 14 residues. CDR1 and CDR2 from the germline V gene are GTSNPN and SVGIG (reference sequence). CDR3: CAWSAHKPGHGKYF. The CDR3, as DNA: TGTGCCTGGAGCGCCCATAAACCGGGACATGGAAAGTACTTC.

This chain joins TRBV6-5 and TRBJ2-7, with D perhaps matching TRBD2 (6 bases). The length of the CDR3 is 15 residues. The germline CDR1 and CDR2 sequences are MNHEY and SVGAGI. Deletions cut 4 bases from V and 9 bases from J, with 22 bases between. The CDR3 DNA reads as TGTGCCAGCAGTTTCTCGGCAACCTTCGACGGGGGGCAGTACTTC. It translates to CASSFSATFDGGQYF.

The chain employs TRBV14 and TRBJ2-3; no firm D call. The CDR3 extends over 14 amino acids. Germline loops: CDR1 SGHDN, CDR2 FVKESK. The V end was cut by 0 bases, the J end by 2 bases, with 6 bases between. CDR3 in amino acids: CASSQETNTDTQYF. The CDR3 DNA is TGTGCCAGCAGCCAAGAGACAAACACAGATACGCAGTATTTT.

This rearrangement joins TRBV6-6 to TRBJ2-5; 7 nucleotides align to TRBD2. This CDR3 has 14 residues. The germline gives CDR1 MNHNY, CDR2 SVGAGI (reference sequence). V was pared by 9 bases and J by 2 bases, with 9 bases of the junction left unmatched. The DNA of the CDR3 is TGTGCCAGTACTCTAGCGGAGCCTCAAGAGACCCAGTACTTC. This codes for CASTLAEPQETQYF.

J is TRBJ2-7 and V is TRBV28, with D uncertain. Between the trimmed V and J ends, which lost 6 bases and 6 bases, there was a span of 12 bases. The CDR3 length is 12 residues. CDR1 and CDR2 (germline): MDHEN, SYDVKM. CDR3 DNA sequence: TGTGCCAGCAGCCGGACGGCGCTCGAGCAGTACTTC. This translates into CASSRTALEQYF.

The chain uses TRBV29-1 and TRBJ2-1; 14 bases are shared with TRBD2. Germline CDR1 is SQVTM and CDR2 is ANQGSEA. V shed 2 bases and J 8 bases; nucleotides not matched to a gene: 8. This CDR3 contains 16 residues. CDR3 DNA: TGCAGCGTTGAATTTTTGACTAGCGGGAGGGGAGATGAGCAGTTCTTC. Its translation: CSVEFLTSGRGDEQFF.

The chain combines TRBV5-4 with TRBJ1-4; D not certain. Germline CDR1 is SGHNT and CDR2 is YYREEE (reference sequence). The V end was cut by 1 base, the J end by 9 bases, with 10 bases between. This CDR3 has 13 amino acids. The CDR3 region has the DNA TGTGCCAGCAGCTTGCTCCCCGAACAAAAACTGTTTTTT. Translating it yields CASSLLPEQKLFF.

This clone was counted once. The chain links TRBV6-6 to TRBJ1-2; weak D call: TRBD1 (6 bases). CDR3 length equals 14 residues. The V gene lost 0 bases and the J gene lost 7 bases, with 12 bases spanning the gap. The V gene's germline CDR1 is MNHNY and CDR2 SVGAGI (reference sequence). CDR3 protein: CASSYSGGPSGYTF. The CDR3 bases are TGTGCCAGCAGTTACTCGGGGGGGCCATCTGGCTACACCTTC.

This clone showed up just once. The chain employs TRBV5-4 and TRBJ2-3, with a possible D match to TRBD1 (6 bases). Germline CDR1 SGHNT, CDR2 YYREEE (reference sequence). This CDR3 region has 16 residues. Trimming stripped 0 bases from V and 1 base from J, with 12 bases between. The CDR3 DNA reads as TGTGCCAGCAGCTTGGGGCAGGGGTTGGGCACAGATACGCAGTATTTT. As protein: CASSLGQGLGTDTQYF.

This clone was recorded only once. This chain joins TRBV28 and TRBJ1-2, with 8 positions matching TRBD1. V gave up 5 bases and J gave up 10 bases; unmatched junction bases: 9. The germline V gene encodes CDR1 MDHEN and CDR2 SYDVKM. This CDR3 spans 13 amino acids. The CDR3 loop reads CASSPLGQGIYTF. CDR3 sequence (DNA): TGTGCCAGCAGTCCCCTAGGACAGGGAATCTACACCTTC.

The chain is built from TRBV7-9 and TRBJ2-6; D remains unclear. This CDR3 region has 14 residues. V was pared by 5 bases and J by 0 bases, with 5 bases between. In germline, CDR1 is SEHNR, CDR2 FQNEAQ (reference sequence). CDR3 DNA: TGTGCCAGCAGCCTCGACTCTGGGGCCAACGTCCTGACTTTC. Protein sequence: CASSLDSGANVLTF.

CDR3: CASSGGLLFTDTQYF. CDR3 DNA sequence: TGTGCCAGCAGCGGGGGACTACTTTTCACAGATACGCAGTATTTT. The V call is TRBV9, the J call TRBJ2-3, with 7 bases matching TRBD2. V shed 3 bases, J shed 2 bases, and the junction held 6 bases outside the gene matches. The CDR3 length is 15 residues. CDR1 SGDLS and CDR2 YYNGEE come from the germline V gene.

Concerning this clone: This specimen includes other DNA sequences encoding the same CDR3. V is TRBV11-2 and J is TRBJ1-3; D remains ambiguous. V was cut by 5 bases and J by 2 bases, with 7 bases left in between. Germline CDR1 reads SGHAT; CDR2 reads FQNNGV. The CDR3 has 13 amino acids. CDR3 in amino acids: CASSAGPGNTIYF. CDR3 sequence (DNA): TGTGCCAGCAGCGCCGGACCTGGAAACACCATATATTTT.

This chain joins TRBV5-1 and TRBJ2-3; no clear D. The CDR3 loop spans 14 amino acids. V lost 2 bases to trimming and J lost 2 bases, with 9 bases between them. Germline CDR1 reads SGHRS; CDR2 reads YFSETQ. This CDR3 reads CASSFRSLTDTQYF. The CDR3 nucleotides read TGCGCCAGCAGCTTTCGGTCCCTCACAGATACGCAGTATTTT.

This sequence joins TRBV27 and TRBJ2-7; D uncertain. CDR3 size: 15 residues. Between the trimmed V and J ends, which lost 5 bases and 7 bases, there was a span of 21 bases. Germline assignment: CDR1 MNHEY and CDR2 SMNVEV (reference sequence). CDR3: CASSPSTFGGFEQYF. DNA of the CDR3: TGTGCCAGCAGTCCCTCAACCTTCGGCGGATTTGAGCAGTACTTC.

The chain carries TRBV7-6 and TRBJ2-7, with 8 bases identical to TRBD2. The germline gives CDR1 SGHVS, CDR2 FNYEAQ. The junction had 16 bases not matched to a gene; V was cut back by 6 bases and J by 6 bases. The CDR3 is 16 residues long. CDR3 amino acids: CASSLLPEREKGEQYF. The CDR3 region has the DNA TGTGCCAGCAGTCTCCTACCCGAGCGGGAGAAGGGCGAGCAGTACTTC.